This T cell receptor (beta chain) stems from a study of OX40 agonist ivuxolimab in advanced cancers. Across the study: Patients were infused with ivuxolimab every 2 weeks at 0.01 to 10 mg/kg. Study-level findings and limits: At 0.1 to 3.0 mg/kg, CD4+ and CD8+ blood T cells expanded clonally by week 6. Averaging showed that CD8+ T cells had more expanded clones than CD4+ did.

Data came from immunoSEQ multiplex PCR; TCRdb stores just in-frame clones and leaves some out. Of some 68,000 clones in the sample, 85% to 90% were seen once. CDR1 is MNHNS and CDR2 is SASEGT in the germline V gene. This CDR3 is built from 13 residues. Trimming pared 7 bases from V and 6 bases from J, leaving 15 bases between. To note about this clone: Its antigen is unidentified.

The TCR was taken from an adult with an advanced solid tumor such as melanoma, head and neck, liver or kidney cancer. Source: CD4+ or CD8+ T cells sorted from blood, taken in a trial of the OX40 agonist ivuxolimab. The chain has TRBV6-1 and TRBJ1-2, with a possible D match to TRBD1 (5 bases). CDR3 amino acids: CASTRGWGDGYTF. The CDR3 nucleotides read TGTGCCAGCACCCGAGGATGGGGCGATGGCTACACCTTC.